The rows below give T cell receptor beta chains drawn from one sample of a study of T cell repertoires in cytomegalovirus infection. In TCRdb, the reads were re-called with MiXCR into one record per CDR3 protein. The sample has about 130,000 distinct CDR3 sequences; 8% to 9% are singletons. The source material was PBMCs. All receptors come from a human donor in good health (CMV status not recorded). Some clones in this sample may be carry-over from other donors' samples. The CDR3 runs from the conserved cysteine through the conserved F or W. Fields, in order: V gene, J gene, clone size, D gene, CDR3 DNA, CDR3 protein. D genes are given only for firm matches. The listing skips clone size in some rows; elsewhere it reads once, few, many or a size class.

V: TRBV28
J: TRBJ2-1
size: many
D: -
DNA: TGTGCCAGCAGGGACGGGGCAGGGGAGTACAATGAGCAGTTCTTC
CDR3: CASRDGAGEYNEQFF

V: TRBV15
J: TRBJ1-4
size: few
D: -
DNA: TGTGCCACCAGCATAGTAGGGGCGCCATCTTCAACTAATGAAAAACTGTTTTTT
CDR3: CATSIVGAPSSTNEKLFF

V: TRBV7-8
J: TRBJ1-1
size: many
D: -
DNA: TGTGCCAGCAGCCGTCTCACGGGGAGGGGGAACACTGAAGCTTTCTTT
CDR3: CASSRLTGRGNTEAFF

V: TRBV29-1
J: TRBJ1-1
size: few
D: -
DNA: TGCAGCGGCCGGGACTCGAACACTGAAGCTTTCTTT
CDR3: CSGRDSNTEAFF

V: TRBV27
J: TRBJ1-2
size: many
D: -
DNA: TGTGCCAGCAGTTTTCGGAGTGGGGAGAACTATGGCTACACCTTC
CDR3: CASSFRSGENYGYTF

V: TRBV20-1
J: TRBJ1-5
size: many
D: -
DNA: TGCAGTGCCCCGGGGCAGGGCAATCAGCCCCAGCATTTT
CDR3: CSAPGQGNQPQHF

V: TRBV12-3/TRBV12-4
J: TRBJ2-3
size: many
D: TRBD1
DNA: TGTGCCAGCAGTTTCGATCAGGGGGCTACAGATACGCAGTATTTT
CDR3: CASSFDQGATDTQYF

V: TRBV6-4
J: TRBJ1-1
size: many
D: -
DNA: TGTGCCAGCCTGAACGATAGAAGCGCTGAAGCTTTCTTT
CDR3: CASLNDRSAEAFF

V: TRBV4-2
J: TRBJ1-5
size: few
D: -
DNA: TGTGCCAGCAGCCAAGGTGGGCGAAACCCTAGCAATCAGCCCCAGCATTTT
CDR3: CASSQGGRNPSNQPQHF

V: TRBV7-8
J: TRBJ1-6
size: many
D: -
DNA: TGTGCCAGCAGCTTAAGGGCGGTGAGGAGCTCCTATAATTCACCCCTCCACTTT
CDR3: CASSLRAVRSSYNSPLHF

V: TRBV6-6
J: TRBJ1-1
size: many
D: -
DNA: TGTGCCAGCAGTTACGCGGAGAACACTGAAGCTTTCTTT
CDR3: CASSYAENTEAFF

V: TRBV20-1
J: TRBJ1-1
size: few
D: -
DNA: TGCAGTGCCGCGGCGCCGGCCAAGAACACTGAAGCTTTCTTT
CDR3: CSAAAPAKNTEAFF

V: TRBV19
J: TRBJ1-1
size: many
D: TRBD1
DNA: TGTGCCAGTAGTATCTGGGACAGGGGGGACACTGAAGCTTTCTTT
CDR3: CASSIWDRGDTEAFF

V: TRBV7-9
J: TRBJ2-5
size: many
D: -
DNA: TGTGCCAGCAGCTTAGTTGGGACTCAAGAGACCCAGTACTTC
CDR3: CASSLVGTQETQYF

V: TRBV28
J: TRBJ2-2
size: many
D: -
DNA: TGTGCCAGCCGGGACCAGAACACCGGGGAGCTGTTTTTT
CDR3: CASRDQNTGELFF

V: TRBV25-1
J: TRBJ1-6
size: -
D: -
DNA: TGTGCCAGCAGTGAAAAGGGACAAGAGGCCTGGATTTCACCCCTCCACTTT
CDR3: CASSEKGQEAWISPLHF

V: TRBV6-5
J: TRBJ1-1
size: many
D: TRBD1
DNA: TGTGCCAGCAGTAAAGGACAGGGTGTAGGCACTGAAGCTTTCTTT
CDR3: CASSKGQGVGTEAFF

V: TRBV28
J: TRBJ1-1
size: many
D: -
DNA: TGTGCCAGCAGTTTATCTACCATGAACACTGAAGCTTTCTTT
CDR3: CASSLSTMNTEAFF

V: TRBV29-1
J: TRBJ2-7
size: -
D: TRBD1
DNA: TGCAGCGCCGGGACCGACAGGGTCGAGCAGTACTTC
CDR3: CSAGTDRVEQYF

V: TRBV28
J: TRBJ2-7
size: many
D: -
DNA: TGTGCCAGCAATAAGGAGGGTGGCCCCTACGAGCAGTACTTC
CDR3: CASNKEGGPYEQYF

V: TRBV20-1
J: TRBJ2-7
size: few
D: TRBD1
DNA: TGCAGTGCTAGTCGGATGGACAGGGCCTACGAGCAGTACTTC
CDR3: CSASRMDRAYEQYF

V: TRBV20-1
J: TRBJ2-7
size: few
D: TRBD2
DNA: TGCAGTGCTAGTGGGCTAGCGGGGGGCCACGAGCAGTACTTC
CDR3: CSASGLAGGHEQYF

V: TRBV5-1
J: TRBJ2-1
size: few
D: TRBD1
DNA: TGCGCCAGCAGCTTGGAGGCAGGGGGCCTGGAGAAGCAGTTCTTC
CDR3: CASSLEAGGLEKQFF

V: TRBV28
J: TRBJ1-1
size: few
D: -
DNA: TGTGCCAGCAGTCGTGAGGCGGGGTACACTGAAGCTTTCTTT
CDR3: CASSREAGYTEAFF

V: TRBV30
J: TRBJ2-1
size: few
D: TRBD1
DNA: TGTGCCTGGACCGGGGGACAGGGGTCACGGCCTGAGCAGTTCTTC
CDR3: CAWTGGQGSRPEQFF

V: TRBV29-1
J: TRBJ2-3
size: few
D: TRBD2
DNA: TGCAGCGTCGTAGCGGGGGGGCCTAGCACAGATACGCAGTATTTT
CDR3: CSVVAGGPSTDTQYF

V: TRBV20-1
J: TRBJ1-2
size: -
D: -
DNA: TGCAGTGTAGGGGGGTTTTTGAGGGTCGGCTACACCTTC
CDR3: CSVGGFLRVGYTF

V: TRBV12-3/TRBV12-4
J: TRBJ1-4
size: many
D: TRBD1
DNA: TGTGCCAGCAGTTTTGCCCTGCCACAGGGGGGCATAAAACTGTTTTTT
CDR3: CASSFALPQGGIKLFF

V: TRBV5-6
J: TRBJ2-5
size: many
D: TRBD2
DNA: TGTGCCAGCAGCTTACCGGGACTAGCGGGGGGGGAGACCCAGTACTTC
CDR3: CASSLPGLAGGETQYF

V: TRBV5-4
J: TRBJ2-1
size: few
D: -
DNA: TGTGCCAGCAGCGGGGGGCCTAGCGGACCTTACAATGAGCAGTTCTTC
CDR3: CASSGGPSGPYNEQFF

V: TRBV14
J: TRBJ2-7
size: many
D: -
DNA: TGTGCCAGCAGCCAAGACTCCTTCGGGGAGCAGTACTTC
CDR3: CASSQDSFGEQYF

V: TRBV28
J: TRBJ1-1
size: many
D: -
DNA: TGTGCCAGCAGTGCCGCATTAACAGGGATGAACACTGAAGCTTTCTTT
CDR3: CASSAALTGMNTEAFF

V: TRBV7-3
J: TRBJ1-2
size: few
D: -
DNA: TGTGCCAGCAGCCCAAAGGCGGGGACTGGCTACACCTTC
CDR3: CASSPKAGTGYTF

V: TRBV29-1
J: TRBJ2-7
size: few
D: -
DNA: TGCAGCGTTTCGGGACTCCAGGGCGCCTACGAGCAGTACTTC
CDR3: CSVSGLQGAYEQYF

V: TRBV20-1
J: TRBJ2-3
size: many
D: TRBD2
DNA: TGCAGTGCTACCCAACTGACTAGCGGGGATACGCAGTATTTT
CDR3: CSATQLTSGDTQYF

V: TRBV7-9
J: TRBJ1-1
size: many
D: TRBD1
DNA: TGTGCCAGCAGCTTAGCAACAGGGGAAGTAAACACTGAAGCTTTCTTT
CDR3: CASSLATGEVNTEAFF